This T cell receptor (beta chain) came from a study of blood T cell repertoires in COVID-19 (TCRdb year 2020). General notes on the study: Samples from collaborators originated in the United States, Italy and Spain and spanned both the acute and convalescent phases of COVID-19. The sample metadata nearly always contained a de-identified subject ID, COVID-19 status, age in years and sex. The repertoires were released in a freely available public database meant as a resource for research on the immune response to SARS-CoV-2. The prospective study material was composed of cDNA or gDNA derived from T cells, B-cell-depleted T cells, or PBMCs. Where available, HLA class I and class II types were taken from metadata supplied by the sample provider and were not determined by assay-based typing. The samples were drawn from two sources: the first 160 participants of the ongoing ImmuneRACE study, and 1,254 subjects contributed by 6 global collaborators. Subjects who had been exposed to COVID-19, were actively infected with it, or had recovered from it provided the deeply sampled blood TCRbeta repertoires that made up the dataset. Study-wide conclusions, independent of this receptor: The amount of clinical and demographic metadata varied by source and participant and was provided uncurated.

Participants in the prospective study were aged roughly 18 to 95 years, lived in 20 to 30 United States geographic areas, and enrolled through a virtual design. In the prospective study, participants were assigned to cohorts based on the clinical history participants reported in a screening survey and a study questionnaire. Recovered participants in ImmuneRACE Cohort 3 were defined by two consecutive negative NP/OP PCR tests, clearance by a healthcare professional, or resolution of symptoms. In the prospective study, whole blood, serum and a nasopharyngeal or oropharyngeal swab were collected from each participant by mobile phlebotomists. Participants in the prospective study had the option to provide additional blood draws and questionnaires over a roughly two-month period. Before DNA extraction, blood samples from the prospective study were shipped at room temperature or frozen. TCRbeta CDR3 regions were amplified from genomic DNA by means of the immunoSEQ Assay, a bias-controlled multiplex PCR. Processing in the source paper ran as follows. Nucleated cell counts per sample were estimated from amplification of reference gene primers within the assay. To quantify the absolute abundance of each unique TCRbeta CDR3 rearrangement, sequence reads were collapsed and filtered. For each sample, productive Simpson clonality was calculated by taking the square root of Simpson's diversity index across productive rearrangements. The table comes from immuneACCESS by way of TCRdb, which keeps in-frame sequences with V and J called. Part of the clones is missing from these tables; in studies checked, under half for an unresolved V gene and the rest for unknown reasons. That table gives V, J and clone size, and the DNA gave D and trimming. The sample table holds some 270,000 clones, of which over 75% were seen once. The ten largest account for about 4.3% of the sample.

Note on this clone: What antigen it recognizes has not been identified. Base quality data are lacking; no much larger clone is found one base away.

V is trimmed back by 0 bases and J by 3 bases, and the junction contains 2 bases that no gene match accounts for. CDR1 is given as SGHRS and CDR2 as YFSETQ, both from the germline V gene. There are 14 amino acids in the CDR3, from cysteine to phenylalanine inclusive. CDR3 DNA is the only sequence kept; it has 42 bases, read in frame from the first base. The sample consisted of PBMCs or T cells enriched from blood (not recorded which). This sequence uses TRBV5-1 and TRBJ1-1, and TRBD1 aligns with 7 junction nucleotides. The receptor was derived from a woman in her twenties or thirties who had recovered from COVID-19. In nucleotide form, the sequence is TGCGCCAGCAGCTTGGAGGGACAGTACACTGAAGCTTTCTTT. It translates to CASSLEGQYTEAFF.